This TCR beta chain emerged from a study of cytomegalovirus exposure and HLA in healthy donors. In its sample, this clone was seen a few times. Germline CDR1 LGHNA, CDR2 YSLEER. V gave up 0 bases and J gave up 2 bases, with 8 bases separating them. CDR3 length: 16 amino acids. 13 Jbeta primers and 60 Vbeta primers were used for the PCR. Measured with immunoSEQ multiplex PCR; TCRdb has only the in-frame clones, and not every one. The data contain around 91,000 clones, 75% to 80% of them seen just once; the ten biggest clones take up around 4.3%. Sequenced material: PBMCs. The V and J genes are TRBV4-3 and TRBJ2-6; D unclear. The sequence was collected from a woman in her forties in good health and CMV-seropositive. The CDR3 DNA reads TGCGCCAGCAGCCAAGAAAGGCAGGCTGGGGCCAACGTCCTGACTTTC. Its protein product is CASSQERQAGANVLTF.